These T cell receptor beta chains were read from a single sample in a study of blood T cell repertoires in COVID-19. This table comes from immunoSEQ multiplex PCR, and its TCRdb copy is limited to in-frame clones, with some not included. Of about 50,000 clones detected, around 84% appear once; the ten largest clones hold 11% to 15%. The sample was peripheral blood. The receptors derive from a man in his 70s with acute or convalescent COVID-19. Each CDR3 is given with its conserved first and last residue. The order of the fields is V gene, D gene, clone size, J gene, CDR3 protein, CDR3 DNA. The D gene is left open where the match is weak. Only some rows state a clone size, as once, few, many or a class for expanded clones.

V gene: TRBV9; D gene: -; clone size: -; J gene: TRBJ1-2; CDR3 protein: CASSLTGGAGNYGYTF; CDR3 DNA: TGTGCCAGCAGCCTAACGGGAGGGGCAGGGAACTATGGCTACACCTTC
V gene: TRBV6-5; D gene: -; clone size: -; J gene: TRBJ1-6; CDR3 protein: CASRSSYNSPLHF; CDR3 DNA: TGTGCCAGCAGGAGCTCCTATAATTCACCCCTCCACTTT
V gene: TRBV15; D gene: TRBD2; clone size: -; J gene: TRBJ2-1; CDR3 protein: CATSREGLALLPYNEQFF; CDR3 DNA: TGTGCCACCAGCAGAGAGGGACTAGCCCTACTACCTTACAATGAGCAGTTCTTC
V gene: TRBV24-1; D gene: TRBD1; clone size: -; J gene: TRBJ2-6; CDR3 protein: CATSDPTGTGYSGANVLTF; CDR3 DNA: TGTGCCACCAGTGACCCAACCGGGACAGGTTATTCTGGGGCCAACGTCCTGACTTTC
V gene: TRBV24-1; D gene: TRBD1; clone size: medium-sized; J gene: TRBJ1-5; CDR3 protein: CATWTGYSNQPQHF; CDR3 DNA: TGTGCCACCTGGACAGGGTATAGCAATCAGCCCCAGCATTTT
V gene: TRBV5-1; D gene: -; clone size: -; J gene: TRBJ1-1; CDR3 protein: CATSGGGNTEAFF; CDR3 DNA: TGCGCCACCTCGGGAGGAGGAAACACTGAAGCTTTCTTT
V gene: TRBV7-3; D gene: -; clone size: -; J gene: TRBJ2-2; CDR3 protein: CASSPTGSHTGELFF; CDR3 DNA: TGTGCCAGCAGCCCTACCGGTTCCCACACCGGGGAGCTGTTTTTT
V gene: TRBV7-2; D gene: TRBD2; clone size: once; J gene: TRBJ2-2; CDR3 protein: CASSLNRLAGGAGELFF; CDR3 DNA: TGTGCCAGCAGCTTAAACCGACTAGCGGGAGGAGCCGGGGAGCTGTTTTTT
V gene: TRBV10-3; D gene: TRBD2; clone size: once; J gene: TRBJ2-7; CDR3 protein: CAIRTSLAGDSRGYF; CDR3 DNA: TGTGCCATACGGACCTCACTAGCGGGAGATTCTCGAGGGTACTTC
V gene: TRBV5-6; D gene: -; clone size: -; J gene: TRBJ2-1; CDR3 protein: CASSSRRRDEQFF; CDR3 DNA: TGTGCCAGCAGCTCCCGAAGGAGGGATGAGCAGTTCTTC
V gene: TRBV5-1; D gene: -; clone size: -; J gene: TRBJ2-5; CDR3 protein: CASSLARGRETQYF; CDR3 DNA: TGCGCCAGCAGCTTGGCTCGGGGAAGAGAGACCCAGTACTTC
V gene: TRBV5-1; D gene: TRBD1; clone size: few; J gene: TRBJ2-2; CDR3 protein: CASSPQGHGELFF; CDR3 DNA: TGCGCCAGCAGCCCACAGGGGCACGGGGAGCTGTTTTTT
V gene: TRBV5-1; D gene: TRBD1; clone size: -; J gene: TRBJ2-7; CDR3 protein: CASSPGTGTYEQYF; CDR3 DNA: TGCGCCAGCAGCCCCGGGACAGGGACCTACGAGCAGTACTTC
V gene: TRBV4-2; D gene: -; clone size: -; J gene: TRBJ1-5; CDR3 protein: CASSQDGSGNQPQHF; CDR3 DNA: TGTGCCAGCAGCCAAGATGGGAGCGGCAATCAGCCCCAGCATTTT
V gene: TRBV7-2; D gene: TRBD2; clone size: -; J gene: TRBJ2-1; CDR3 protein: CASSFQAGDNEQFF; CDR3 DNA: TGTGCCAGCAGCTTTCAAGCGGGAGATAATGAGCAGTTCTTC
V gene: TRBV6-2/TRBV6-3; D gene: -; clone size: once; J gene: TRBJ1-5; CDR3 protein: CASSYSIETGMSNQPQHF; CDR3 DNA: TGTGCCAGCAGTTACTCGATAGAAACAGGGATGAGCAATCAGCCCCAGCATTTT
V gene: TRBV5-1; D gene: -; clone size: once; J gene: TRBJ2-3; CDR3 protein: CASSLAGQSTDTQYF; CDR3 DNA: TGCGCCAGCAGCTTAGCTGGACAGAGCACAGATACGCAGTATTTT
V gene: TRBV4-2; D gene: TRBD1; clone size: -; J gene: TRBJ2-1; CDR3 protein: CASSIRDRGPIEQFF; CDR3 DNA: TGTGCCAGCAGCATCCGGGACAGGGGGCCAATTGAGCAGTTCTTC